This T cell receptor (beta chain) was recovered during a study of T cells in Graves' hyperthyroidism and ophthalmopathy. Overall study findings and caveats: Most clonotypes expanded in thyroid above 0.001 were likewise present in blood.

Patients having uncontrolled infection, another autoimmune disease, pregnancy or lactation were not included. Around 10 ml fresh peripheral blood yielded the PBMCs. From RNA transcripts, TCR beta CDR3 regions were amplified. TCR CDR3 underwent first-round RT-PCR with the HTBI primer set. Each CDR3 protein is one row after TCRdb ran MiXCR on the multiplex PCR reads. The table lists hundreds of thousands of distinct CDR3 sequences, 14% to 15% of them singletons. Trimming removed 3 bases from V and 7 bases from J; junction bases left unmatched: 10. The CDR3 length is 15 residues. Germline V CDR1 and CDR2: MNHEY, SMNVEV (reference sequence). The table lists this clonotype with many counts. The antigen is undetermined.

This receptor was taken from a woman aged 40 to 50 with Graves' ophthalmopathy. Sequencing was carried out using blood. The J gene is TRBJ2-7, the V gene TRBV27; the match to TRBD2 covers 9 bases. CDR3 sequence: CASSLVAGERGEQYF. The DNA of the CDR3 is TGTGCCAGCAGTTTGGTAGCGGGAGAGAGAGGGGAGCAGTACTTC.